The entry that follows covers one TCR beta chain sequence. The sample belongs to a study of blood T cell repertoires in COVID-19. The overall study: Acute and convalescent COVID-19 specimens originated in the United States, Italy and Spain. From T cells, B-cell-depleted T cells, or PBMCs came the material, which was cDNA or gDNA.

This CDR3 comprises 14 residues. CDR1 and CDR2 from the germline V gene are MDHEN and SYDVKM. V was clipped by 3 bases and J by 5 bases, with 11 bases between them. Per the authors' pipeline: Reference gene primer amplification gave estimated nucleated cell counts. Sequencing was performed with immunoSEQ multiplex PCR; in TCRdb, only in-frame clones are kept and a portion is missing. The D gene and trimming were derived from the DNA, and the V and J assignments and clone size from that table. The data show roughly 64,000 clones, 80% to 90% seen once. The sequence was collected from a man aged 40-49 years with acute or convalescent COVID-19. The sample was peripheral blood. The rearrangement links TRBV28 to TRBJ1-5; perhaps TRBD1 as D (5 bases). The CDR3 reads CASSFQGGYQPQHF. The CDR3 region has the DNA TGTGCCAGCAGTTTCCAGGGTGGGTATCAGCCCCAGCATTTT. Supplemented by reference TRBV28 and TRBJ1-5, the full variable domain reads DVKVTQSSRYLVKRTGEKVFLECVQDMDHENMFWYRQDPGLGLRLIYFSYDVKMKEKGDIPEGYSVSREKKERFSLILESASTNQTSMYLCASSFQGGYQPQHFGDGTRLSIL.